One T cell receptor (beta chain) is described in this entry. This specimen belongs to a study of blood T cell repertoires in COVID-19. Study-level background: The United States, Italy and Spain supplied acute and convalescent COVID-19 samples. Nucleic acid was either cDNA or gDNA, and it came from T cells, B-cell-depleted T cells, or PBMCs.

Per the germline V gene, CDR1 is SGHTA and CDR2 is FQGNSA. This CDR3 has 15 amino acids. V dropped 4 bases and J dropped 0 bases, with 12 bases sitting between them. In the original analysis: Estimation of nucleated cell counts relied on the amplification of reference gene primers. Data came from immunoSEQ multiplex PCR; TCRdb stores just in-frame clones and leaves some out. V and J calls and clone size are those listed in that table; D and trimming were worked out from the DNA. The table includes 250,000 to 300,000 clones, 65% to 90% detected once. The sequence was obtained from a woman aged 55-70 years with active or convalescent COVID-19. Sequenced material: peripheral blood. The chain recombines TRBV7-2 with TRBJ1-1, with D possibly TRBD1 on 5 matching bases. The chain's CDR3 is CASSSSWGVNTEAFF. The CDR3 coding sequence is TGTGCCAGCAGCTCCAGCTGGGGGGTGAACACTGAAGCTTTCTTT.